The 9 T cell receptor beta chains given below trace back to one sample, sequenced in a study of PD-1 blockade in classical Hodgkin lymphoma. Libraries were prepared by immunoSEQ multiplex PCR; TCRdb keeps only in-frame clonotypes and omits some of them. In the table there are tens of thousands of clones, 87% of which are singletons. No patient escaped relapse after autologous stem cell transplantation, and brentuximab vedotin exposure varied. Sequenced here: peripheral blood mononuclear cells (PBMCs), sampled at baseline. These receptors originate from a human donor with classical Hodgkin lymphoma.

The chain joins TRBV18 to TRBJ2-3; TRBD1 might be the D (5 bases). Per germline, CDR1 KGHSH and CDR2 LQKENI. V was pared by 2 bases and J by 10 bases, with 13 bases between. There are 13 residues in the CDR3. CDR3 DNA sequence: TGTGCCAGCTCACCATCGAGACAGAGTCCGCAGTATTTT. Translation: CASSPSRQSPQYF. The full variable domain, in which reference TRBV18 and TRBJ2-3 provide the parts outside the CDR3, is NAGVMQNPRHLVRRRGQEARLRCSPMKGHSHVYWYRQLPEEGLKFMVYLQKENIIDESGMPKERFSAEFPKEGPSILRIQQVVRGDSAAYFCASSPSRQSPQYFGPGTRLTVL.

In regard to this clone: One end of the junction does not line up with germline, which may come from a read error. The V gene is TRBV6-5, the J gene TRBJ1-2, with unresolved D. The CDR3 runs 16 residues. Germline V gene lookup returns CDR1 MNHEY and CDR2 SVGAGI. The CDR3 reads CASSYSSSGSGRQTIF. The CDR3 nucleotides read TGTGCCAGCAGTTACTCGTCCTCAGGTAGTGGAAGGCAAACAATCTTC.

V and J are TRBV15 and TRBJ1-1, with D tentatively TRBD1 (6 bases). Germline V gene sequence: CDR1 LNHNV, CDR2 YYDKDF (reference sequence). Trimming removed 4 bases at V and 0 bases at J, with 15 bases between. There are 16 residues in the CDR3. CDR3 amino acids: CATSKYRVTMNTEAFF. In DNA, the CDR3 is TGTGCCACCAGCAAATACAGGGTCACCATGAACACTGAAGCTTTCTTT.

Only one count was recorded for this clone. The V and J genes are TRBV7-6 and TRBJ2-1, with D possibly being TRBD1 (6 bases). V lost 4 bases, J lost 5 bases, and 18 bases lay in between. CDR3 length: 16 residues. Germline-derived CDR1 and CDR2 are SGHVS and FNYEAQ. The CDR3 DNA follows: TGTGCCAGCAGCTCCACGGAAGGACAGCCAGACAATGAGCAGTTCTTC. This codes for CASSSTEGQPDNEQFF.

The genes are TRBV18 and TRBJ1-2, with TRBD1 as a possible D gene (5 bases). The CDR3 loop spans 14 amino acids. Germline-derived CDR1 and CDR2 are KGHSH and LQKENI. The germline V and J ends were trimmed by 3 bases and 4 bases, with 12 bases remaining between them. The DNA of the CDR3 is TGTGCCAGCTCACCCGAGGGGTCCAGCTATGGCTACACCTTC. This codes for CASSPEGSSYGYTF.

This clone was observed a handful of times. This chain links TRBV27 with TRBJ2-2; 11 bases are shared with TRBD2. The germline gives CDR1 MNHEY, CDR2 SMNVEV (reference sequence). This CDR3 spans 14 amino acids. After removal of 6 bases from V and 5 bases from J, the junction contained 2 bases not matched to a gene. CDR3 DNA: TGTGCCAGCAGGCTAGCGGGAGGTACCGGGGAGCTGTTTTTT. Translation: CASRLAGGTGELFF.

This clone occurred a few times. V is TRBV2 and J is TRBJ1-4; D is possibly TRBD1 (5 bases). CDR3 size: 14 residues. The germline CDR1 and CDR2 sequences are SNHLY and FYNNEI. V lost 7 bases and J 3 bases, leaving 12 bases between the germline ends. The CDR3 protein is CASTLMGANEKLFF. CDR3 sequence (DNA): TGTGCCAGCACGCTGATGGGGGCTAATGAAAAACTGTTTTTT.

The chain is built from TRBV9 and TRBJ1-1; 11 nucleotides match TRBD1. After removal of 3 bases from V and 0 bases from J, the junction contained 4 bases not matched to a gene. CDR1 SGDLS and CDR2 YYNGEE come from the germline V gene. The CDR3 contains 16 residues. CDR3: CASSGTGGLMNTEAFF. The CDR3, as DNA: TGTGCCAGCAGCGGGACAGGGGGCCTGATGAACACTGAAGCTTTCTTT.

This clone has just a few counts. CDR3 region: CASSPRGLETQYF. CDR3 DNA: TGTGCCAGCAGCCCCCGGGGGCTTGAGACCCAGTACTTC. The chain employs TRBV7-9 and TRBJ2-5; D tentatively reads TRBD1 or TRBD2 (6 bases each). Trimming removed 5 bases from V and 5 bases from J, with 12 bases in between. The CDR3 is 13 amino acids. Germline assignment: CDR1 SEHNR and CDR2 FQNEAQ (reference sequence).